This T cell receptor (delta chain) was recorded in a study of γδ T cells in repeated Plasmodium falciparum infection. Overall study: Samples were taken at baseline, before some infections, and 21 days after each. General study results and limits: Malian children's Vdelta2-negative repertoires appeared more expanded and less diverse than Australians'. Over time and infection, Vgamma9/Vdelta2+ repertoires remained highly stable and polyclonal.

Concerning this clone itself: Its antigen is currently unknown. The protein TCRdb gives is from a much larger clone and does not agree with this DNA's translation at residue 17, likely a read error; the protein shown here comes from the DNA.

Bulk repertoires came from Vgamma9/Vdelta2+ or Vdelta2-negative gammadelta T cells flow-sorted from PBMC. Sequencing covered both gamma and delta TCR chains per sample. TCRdb re-identified clones in the multiplex PCR reads via CATT. This repertoire shows roughly 90,000 delta-chain clones, roughly 0.98% found once; its top ten account for 7.5% to 10%. Germline V gives CDR1 GEAIGNYY, CDR2 EKD. This CDR3 region has 18 residues. The V gene is given as TRDV2, and no J gene call is available; TRDD3, the table's D call, lacks a check against the DNA. The sequence came from a pool of human donors (malaria-infected and uninfected, not separated). The sequenced sample was gamma-delta T cells from blood. The CDR3 DNA reads TGTGCCTGTGACACCGTCTTTGCTGGGGGACACCGGGGGGATAAACTCACCTTT. Protein product: CACDTVFAGGHRGDKLTF.